The 11 T cell receptor beta chains presented below share a single source sample, sequenced in a study of blood T cell repertoires in COVID-19. TCRdb's table, derived via immunoSEQ multiplex PCR, lists solely in-frame clones and lacks some. The sample has 150,000 to 200,000 clones, approximately 86% seen once. Input material: peripheral blood. These receptors all stem from a man aged 70-80 years with acute or convalescent COVID-19.

V and J are TRBV9 and TRBJ1-2; D perhaps matches TRBD1 (6 bases). The germline gives CDR1 SGDLS, CDR2 YYNGEE. V was shortened by 0 bases and J by 4 bases, with 13 bases between the two germline ends. This CDR3 spans 15 amino acids. The CDR3: CASSVAGVAGYGYTF. The CDR3 nucleotides read TGTGCCAGCAGCGTAGCAGGGGTCGCCGGCTATGGCTACACCTTC.

The V call is TRBV30, the J call TRBJ2-1, with TRBD1 identical over 11 bases. This CDR3 contains 14 residues. Germline lookup yields CDR1 GTSNPN and CDR2 SVGIG (reference sequence). V gave up 5 bases and J gave up 7 bases; unmatched junction bases: 7. CDR3 sequence reads: CAWARDRGTNEQFF. CDR3 coding DNA: TGTGCCTGGGCCCGGGACAGGGGGACGAATGAGCAGTTCTTC.

This clone was detected only once. CDR3 coding DNA: TGTGCCAGCAGCCCCGTTGCACTAGCGAACACCGGGGAGCTGTTTTTT. It translates to CASSPVALANTGELFF. The chain recombines TRBV7-9 with TRBJ2-2; the D gene is possibly TRBD2 (5 bases). With 5 bases removed from V and 0 bases from J, the gap between germline ends came to 13 bases. Germline CDR1 is SEHNR and CDR2 is FQNEAQ (reference sequence). The CDR3 totals 16 residues.

The chain couples TRBV6-5 to TRBJ2-4; D gene ambiguous. The CDR3 has 15 amino acids. V lost 5 bases, J lost 0 bases, and 11 bases lay in between. Per germline, CDR1 MNHEY and CDR2 SVGAGI. Here the CDR3 DNA reads TGTGCCAGCAGTCTCTCTGTCCTAGCCAAAAACATTCAGTACTTC. It specifies CASSLSVLAKNIQYF.

The V and J genes are TRBV2 and TRBJ2-1; TRBD2 agrees at 10 bases. The CDR3 sequence is 16 residues long. V trimming: 5 bases; J trimming: 3 bases; junction bases outside the gene matches: 7. CDR1 SNHLY and CDR2 FYNNEI come from the germline V gene. The CDR3, as DNA: TGTGCCAGCAGTCCTGGGAGCGGGAGGGGCTACAATGAGCAGTTCTTC. Protein: CASSPGSGRGYNEQFF. Full variable domain (remainder filled in from reference TRBV2 and TRBJ2-1): EPEVTQTPSHQVTQMGQEVILRCVPISNHLYFYWYRQILGQKVEFLVSFYNNEISEKSEIFDDQFSVERPDGSNFTLKIRSTKLEDSAMYFCASSPGSGRGYNEQFFGPGTRLTVL.

The chain carries TRBV4-2 and TRBJ2-7, with 7 bases identical to TRBD1. Germline V gives CDR1 LGHNA, CDR2 YNFKEQ. CDR3 size: 15 residues. J was trimmed by 7 bases and V by 1 base; bases with no gene match: 10. The CDR3 bases are TGTGCCAGCAGCCAAGGGGGCGACAGGGTTTATGAGCAGTACTTC. Translating gives CASSQGGDRVYEQYF.

The rearrangement joins TRBV6-5 to TRBJ1-1; possibly TRBD1 for D (6 bases). The CDR3 is 14 residues long. V was cut by 5 bases and J by 1 base, with 11 bases left in between. Germline V gene lookup returns CDR1 MNHEY and CDR2 SVGAGI. The CDR3 spells CASSLRTENTEAFF. The CDR3 nucleotides read TGTGCCAGCAGTCTCCGGACAGAGAACACTGAAGCTTTCTTT.

V and J are TRBV10-2 and TRBJ2-1, with 13 bases identical to TRBD2. Germline CDR1 and CDR2: WSHSY and SAAADI. Trimming removed 7 bases from V and 0 bases from J; junction bases left unmatched: 6. The CDR3 spans 17 residues. CDR3 in DNA: TGCGCCAGCATCAGACTAGCGGGAGGACACTCCTACAATGAGCAGTTCTTC. Its translation: CASIRLAGGHSYNEQFF.

J is TRBJ1-5 and V is TRBV6-5, with TRBD1 identical over 7 bases. The CDR3 has 15 residues. J lost 6 bases, V lost 6 bases, and 11 bases had no gene match. The V gene's germline CDR1 is MNHEY and CDR2 SVGAGI. This chain's CDR3 is CASRPNRGKGQPQHF. DNA for the CDR3: TGTGCCAGCAGACCCAACAGGGGTAAGGGTCAGCCCCAGCATTTT.

This chain links TRBV29-1 with TRBJ1-2, with D uncertain. V lost 6 bases and J 6 bases, leaving 11 bases between the germline ends. CDR3 length: 11 residues. Per the germline V gene, CDR1 is SQVTM and CDR2 is ANQGSEA. Here the CDR3 reads CSVGLGDGYTF. For the CDR3, the DNA is TGCAGCGTGGGCCTAGGAGATGGCTACACCTTC.

The chain links TRBV28 to TRBJ2-7; TRBD1 matches at 7 bases. The CDR3 runs to 13 residues. V gave up 5 bases and J gave up 5 bases; unmatched junction bases: 6. Germline-derived CDR1 and CDR2 are MDHEN and SYDVKM. CDR3 DNA: TGTGCCAGCAGTCTGACAGGGCCCCACGAGCAGTACTTC. As protein: CASSLTGPHEQYF.